The TCR beta chain under discussion was sequenced for a study of blood T cell repertoires in COVID-19. Whole-study context: Samples of COVID-19 (acute and convalescent) were obtained from the United States, Italy and Spain. From T cells, B-cell-depleted T cells, or PBMCs came the material, which was cDNA or gDNA.

In germline, CDR1 is SGHTA, CDR2 FQGTGA. This CDR3 has 18 amino acids. The V and J ends lost 2 bases and 5 bases respectively, with 21 bases between them. In the authors' workflow: By means of reference gene primer amplification, nucleated cell counts were estimated. The table came from immunoSEQ multiplex PCR; TCRdb's copy has only in-frame clones and leaves some out. V and J calls and clone size follow that table, whereas D and trimming were derived from the DNA. The table shows 300,000 to 400,000 clones, with about 86% occurring only once. Grouping used clinical history reported by participants in a survey and questionnaire.

This TCR was recovered from a woman in her forties with acute COVID-19. The chain joins TRBV7-3 to TRBJ2-2; TRBD2 is a possible D gene (6 bases). The sample was PBMCs or T cells enriched from blood (not recorded which). DNA of the CDR3: TGTGCCAGCAGCTTAGAAGGAGGGCCCCAAGGCCCGACCGGGGAGCTGTTTTTT. It is translated as CASSLEGGPQGPTGELFF.